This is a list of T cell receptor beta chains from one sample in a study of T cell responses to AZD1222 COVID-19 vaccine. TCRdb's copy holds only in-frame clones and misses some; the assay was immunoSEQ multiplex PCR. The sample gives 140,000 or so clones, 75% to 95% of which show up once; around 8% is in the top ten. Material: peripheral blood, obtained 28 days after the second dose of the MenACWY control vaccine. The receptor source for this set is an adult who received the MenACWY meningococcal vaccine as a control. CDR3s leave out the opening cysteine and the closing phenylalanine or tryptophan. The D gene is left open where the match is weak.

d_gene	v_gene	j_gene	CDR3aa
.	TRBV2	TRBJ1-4	ASSEIRTANEKLF
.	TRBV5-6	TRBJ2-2	ASSPDTGRSGELF
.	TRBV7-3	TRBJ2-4	ASSSGTGSGIQY
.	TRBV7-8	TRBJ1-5	ASSPGGADNQPQH
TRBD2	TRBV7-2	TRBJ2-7	ASSPMGTSGSGQY
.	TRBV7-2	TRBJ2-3	ASTVLRNTDTQY
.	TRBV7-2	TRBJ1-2	ASSLNAGRTLGYT
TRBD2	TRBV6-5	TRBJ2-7	ASGFGGAYEQY
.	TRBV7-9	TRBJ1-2	ASSLDSDGYT
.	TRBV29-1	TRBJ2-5	SGSRGQETQY
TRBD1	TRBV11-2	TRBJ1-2	ASSLGNRGFNYGYT
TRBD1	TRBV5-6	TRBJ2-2	ASSTGQGAPGELF
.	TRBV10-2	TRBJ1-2	ASSEVLKGYGYT
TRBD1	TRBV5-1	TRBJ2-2	ASSFGQGADTGELF
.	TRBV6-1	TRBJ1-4	ATARANEKLF
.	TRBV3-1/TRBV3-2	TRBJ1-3	ASSRQVSGNTIY
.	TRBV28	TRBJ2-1	ASSRAGGSSNEQF
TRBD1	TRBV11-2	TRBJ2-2	ASSFGTVNTGELF
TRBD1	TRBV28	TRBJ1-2	ASGIQGVFYGYT
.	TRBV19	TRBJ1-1	ASSNQMNTEAF
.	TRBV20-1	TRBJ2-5	SARGDETQY
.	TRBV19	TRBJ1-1	ASSIIWGGGTEAF
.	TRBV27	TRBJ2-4	ASSLVGVGFGNIQY
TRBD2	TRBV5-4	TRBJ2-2	AGETSGKKTGELF
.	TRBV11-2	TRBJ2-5	ASSLLDQETQY
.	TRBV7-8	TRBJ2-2	ASSLAAGAIGELF
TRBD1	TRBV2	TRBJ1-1	AIPRTGTGGLTALNTEAF
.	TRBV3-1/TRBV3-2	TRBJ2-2	ASSHGVGELF
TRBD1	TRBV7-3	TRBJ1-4	ASSPTGQGNEKLF
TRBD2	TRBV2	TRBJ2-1	ASSESLAAYNEQF
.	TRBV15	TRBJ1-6	ATSTLTRDNYNSPLH
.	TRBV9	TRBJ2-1	ASSVSTSVGNEQF
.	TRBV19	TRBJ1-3	ASTGRNTIY
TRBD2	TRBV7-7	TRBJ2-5	ASSLRRGERLAEYQETQY
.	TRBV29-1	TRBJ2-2	SVEEQGLNTGELF
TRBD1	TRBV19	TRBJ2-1	ASSIAGDRGRVF
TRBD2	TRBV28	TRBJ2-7	ASRTSGDISYEQY
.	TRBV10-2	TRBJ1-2	ASSQGNYGYT
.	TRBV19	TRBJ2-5	ASSRGLETQY
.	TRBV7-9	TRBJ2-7	ASSGRQEQY
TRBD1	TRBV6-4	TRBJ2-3	ASRKNPQGGLDTQY
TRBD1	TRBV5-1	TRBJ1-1	ASSVGQGIGTEAF
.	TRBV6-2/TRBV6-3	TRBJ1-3	ASSYVSGNTIY
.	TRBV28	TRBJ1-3	ASSLSSGFGNTIY
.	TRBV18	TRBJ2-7	ASSPGQFWEQY
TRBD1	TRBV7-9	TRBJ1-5	ASSFGDSPSQPQH
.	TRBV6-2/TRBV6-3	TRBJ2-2	ASSLEGSFSTTGELF
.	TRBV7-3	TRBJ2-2	ASSPTANTGELF
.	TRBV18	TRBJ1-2	ASSPGAGTQGYT